This passage covers 16 T cell receptor beta chains from one sample sequenced in a study of OX40 agonist ivuxolimab in advanced cancers. Produced via immunoSEQ multiplex PCR; TCRdb's table is partial and in-frame only. The sample includes some 14,000 clones, approximately 80% of them seen just once. Sample: CD4+ or CD8+ T cells sorted from blood, taken in a trial of the OX40 agonist ivuxolimab. These receptors came from an adult with an advanced solid tumor such as melanoma, head and neck, liver or kidney cancer.

CDR3 in amino acids: CASSGSGSTDTQYF. CDR3 coding DNA: TGTGCCAGCAGCGGAAGCGGGAGCACAGATACGCAGTATTTT. The chain links TRBV9 to TRBJ2-3; D possibly corresponds to TRBD2 (6 bases). V was clipped by 3 bases and J by 0 bases, with 8 bases between them. Germline V gene sequence: CDR1 SGDLS, CDR2 YYNGEE. The CDR3 is 14 amino acids.

The chain uses TRBV6-4 and TRBJ2-7; 10 bases are a match to TRBD2. The CDR3 contains 15 residues. V shed 5 bases, J shed 7 bases, and the junction held 11 bases outside the gene matches. Germline V lookup: CDR1 MRHNA, CDR2 SNTAGT. The CDR3 region has the DNA TGTGCCAGCAGTCCAATCCTAGCGGGAGATGGAGAGCAGTACTTC. It yields the protein CASSPILAGDGEQYF.

The genes are TRBV7-9 and TRBJ2-4, with a possible D match to TRBD2 (6 bases). The germline V gene has CDR1 SEHNR and CDR2 FQNEAQ (reference sequence). Trimming stripped 5 bases from V and 5 bases from J, with 19 bases between. The CDR3 is 16 residues long. The CDR3 reads CASSHRDGGRENIQYF. CDR3 DNA: TGTGCCAGCAGCCACCGGGACGGAGGGCGCGAAAACATTCAGTACTTC.

In DNA, the CDR3 is TGTGCCAGCAGCGCCCGGGACGGCGGAAAGTTCTTC. Its translation is CASSARDGGKFF. The chain recombines TRBV9 with TRBJ2-1; D tentatively fits TRBD1 or TRBD2 (5 bases each). Germline CDR1 and CDR2: SGDLS and YYNGEE. The CDR3 contains 12 residues. Deletions cut 3 bases from V and 14 bases from J, with 15 bases between.

The V gene is TRBV13, the J gene TRBJ1-2; no clear D. Germline loops: CDR1 PRHDT, CDR2 FYEKMQ (reference sequence). Deletions cut 0 bases from V and 7 bases from J, with 3 bases between. The length of the CDR3 is 11 residues. Here the CDR3 reads CASSLGGGYTF. For the CDR3, the DNA is TGTGCCAGCAGCTTAGGGGGTGGCTACACCTTC. Filled out from reference TRBV13 and TRBJ1-2, the complete variable domain reads AAGVIQSPRHLIKEKRETATLKCYPIPRHDTVYWYQQGPGQDPQFLISFYEKMQSDKGSIPDRFSAQQFSDYHSELNMSSLELGDSALYFCASSLGGGYTFGSGTRLTVV.

This clone is medium-sized by share. The chain joins TRBV4-2 to TRBJ2-1; 8 bases map to TRBD2. Trimming removed 4 bases from V and 8 bases from J; junction bases left unmatched: 7. CDR1 LGHNA and CDR2 YNFKEQ come from the germline V gene. The length of the CDR3 is 14 residues. As DNA, the CDR3 is TGTGCCAGCAGCCTGACGGGAGGGAGGGATGAGCAGTTCTTC. Its translation is CASSLTGGRDEQFF.

V and J are TRBV4-3 and TRBJ2-3; TRBD2 matches at 7 bases. Per germline, CDR1 LGHNA and CDR2 YSLEER. This CDR3 spans 14 amino acids. V shed 2 bases, J shed 2 bases, and the junction held 1 base outside the gene matches. The CDR3 DNA sequence: TGCGCCAGCAGCCAACTAGCGGCCACAGATACGCAGTATTTT. Protein product: CASSQLAATDTQYF.

As regards this clone: Being one base from a much bigger clone, this may be a read error. Other DNA sequences of this sample code for an identical CDR3. This chain uses TRBV7-3 with TRBJ2-7; no clear D. Germline V CDR1 and CDR2: SGHTA, FQGTGA. CDR3 length: 13 residues. Trimming left V 1 base short and J 4 bases short, with 8 bases between. The chain's CDR3 is CASSLSGEYEQYF. In DNA form, the CDR3 reads TGTGCCAGCAGCTTAAGCGGAGAGTACGAGCAGTACTTC.

The CDR3 reads CASSLGQGAAYEQYF. As DNA, the CDR3 is TGTGCCAGCAGTTTGGGACAGGGGGCGGCCTACGAGCAGTACTTC. The V call is TRBV28, the J call TRBJ2-7; 12 bases fit TRBD1. Germline V gives CDR1 MDHEN, CDR2 SYDVKM. V gave up 3 bases and J gave up 2 bases; unmatched junction bases: 2. The CDR3 is made up of 15 amino acids. The full variable domain, with the rest looked up from reference TRBV28 and TRBJ2-7, is DVKVTQSSRYLVKRTGEKVFLECVQDMDHENMFWYRQDPGLGLRLIYFSYDVKMKEKGDIPEGYSVSREKKERFSLILESASTNQTSMYLCASSLGQGAAYEQYFGPGTRLTVT.

This sequence joins TRBV27 and TRBJ2-3; D is undetermined. The CDR3 has 14 amino acids. The V gene's germline CDR1 is MNHEY and CDR2 SMNVEV (reference sequence). V lost 5 bases to trimming and J lost 1 base, with 10 bases between them. The CDR3 spells CASSPIDRTDTQYF. The CDR3 region has the DNA TGTGCCAGCAGTCCGATCGACCGCACAGATACGCAGTATTTT.

This clone was counted only a few times. The chain carries TRBV11-2 and TRBJ2-7; D ambiguous. The CDR3 totals 11 residues. V was shortened by 3 bases and J by 5 bases, with 5 bases between the two germline ends. Germline V gives CDR1 SGHAT, CDR2 FQNNGV. This CDR3 is CASSFGDEQYF. In DNA form, the CDR3 reads TGTGCCAGCAGCTTCGGTGACGAGCAGTACTTC.

This chain connects TRBV6-5 to TRBJ2-7, with TRBD2 matching over 10 bases. V gave up 2 bases and J gave up 2 bases; unmatched junction bases: 6. CDR3 size: 16 residues. Germline CDR1 MNHEY, CDR2 SVGAGI. The CDR3 DNA follows: TGTGCCAGCAGTTACACCCTAGCGGGAGATCCCTACGAGCAGTACTTC. It codes for CASSYTLAGDPYEQYF.

This clone turned up a few times. CDR3 in amino acids: CASSLGQGRTEAFF. CDR3 DNA sequence: TGTGCCAGCAGTTTGGGACAGGGGCGCACTGAAGCTTTCTTT. The V and J genes are TRBV27 and TRBJ1-1; 10 bases fit TRBD1. Germline values: CDR1 MNHEY, CDR2 SMNVEV (reference sequence). The CDR3 has 14 amino acids. V was pared by 3 bases and J by 4 bases, with 2 bases of the junction left unmatched.

The V gene is TRBV7-9, the J gene TRBJ2-1; TRBD1 matches 7 bases. Germline V CDR1 and CDR2: SEHNR, FQNEAQ (reference sequence). This CDR3 comprises 14 residues. The trim removed 6 bases at V and 4 bases at J, leaving 6 bases unmatched. This CDR3 is CASSPPGQYNEQFF. CDR3 nucleotides: TGTGCCAGCAGTCCCCCGGGACAGTACAATGAGCAGTTCTTC.

CDR3 protein: CASSWEHHSYEQYF. Written as DNA, the CDR3 is TGTGCCAGCAGCTGGGAACATCACTCCTACGAGCAGTACTTC. The chain recombines TRBV5-4 with TRBJ2-7; D gene unclear. The CDR3 runs 14 residues. Germline V gene data show CDR1 as SGHNT and CDR2 as YYREEE (reference sequence). Deletions cut 3 bases from V and 0 bases from J, with 10 bases between.

The chain recombines TRBV4-2 with TRBJ1-5; D not certain. Trimming pared 0 bases from V and 7 bases from J, leaving 16 bases between. Per germline, CDR1 LGHNA and CDR2 YNFKEQ. The CDR3 runs to 16 residues. The CDR3 DNA follows: TGTGCCAGCAGCCAAGAAGGACCTCCTAATGGACAGCCCCAGCATTTT. Translated: CASSQEGPPNGQPQHF.